Listed here are 28 T cell receptor beta chains from one sample, sequenced in a study of post-analysis software for immune sequencing data. Overall study findings and caveats: When patients were compared with controls, about five TRBV segments were more frequent, TRBV5-6, TRBV5-1 and TRBV20-1 among them.

These receptors' targets are unknown. Libraries were made from TCR beta cDNA, and they carried unique molecular identifiers. Each CDR3 protein is one row after TCRdb ran MiXCR on the PCR reads. The data contain about 460,000 distinct CDR3 sequences, around 40% of them seen just once; the ten biggest clones take up roughly 12%. The sequenced material came from blood. These receptors all stem from a girl aged 10-17 years with multiple sclerosis.

The chain carries TRBV4-3 and TRBJ2-2; D not resolved. With 0 bases removed from V and 2 bases from J, the gap between germline ends came to 7 bases. Germline loops: CDR1 LGHNA, CDR2 YSLEER. The CDR3 is 15 residues long. This chain's CDR3 is CASSQDSPNTGELFF. The CDR3 nucleotides read TGCGCCAGCAGCCAAGATAGCCCTAACACCGGGGAGCTGTTTTTT.

This clonotype turned up a few times. The chain combines TRBV5-6 with TRBJ2-3; 7 positions match TRBD2. The CDR3 consists of 15 residues. Germline V gene data show CDR1 as SGHDT and CDR2 as YYEEEE. The V gene end was trimmed by 4 bases and the J gene end by 4 bases; junction bases not matched to a gene: 9. CDR3 sequence reads: CASSARDYVADTQYF. The CDR3, as DNA: TGTGCCAGCAGCGCCCGGGACTATGTGGCAGATACGCAGTATTTT. Based on the CDR3 plus reference TRBV5-6 and TRBJ2-3, the full variable domain is DAGVTQSPTHLIKTRGQQVTLRCSPKSGHDTVSWYQQALGQGPQFIFQYYEEEERQRGNFPDRFSGHQFPNYSSELNVNALLLGDSALYLCASSARDYVADTQYFGPGTRLTVL.

The chain joins TRBV20-1 to TRBJ2-1; the match to TRBD1 covers 7 bases. Germline V gene sequence: CDR1 DFQATT, CDR2 SNEGSKA (reference sequence). CDR3 length: 16 amino acids. Trimming removed 6 bases from V and 0 bases from J; junction bases left unmatched: 11. Here the CDR3 reads CSAQDRLTSSYNEQFF. DNA of the CDR3: TGCAGTGCCCAGGACAGGCTGACAAGCTCCTACAATGAGCAGTTCTTC.

This clonotype came up many times. This rearrangement joins TRBV10-3 to TRBJ2-7, with a tentative D call TRBD2 (7 bases). V lost 4 bases, J lost 4 bases, and 14 bases lay in between. CDR1 and CDR2 from the germline V gene are ENHRY and SYGVKD. The CDR3 is 14 amino acids. The CDR3 DNA is TGTGCCATCAGTGGGGGGGGCCATCCTTACGAGCAGTACTTC. Residues: CAISGGGHPYEQYF.

V usage is TRBV10-3 and J usage is TRBJ2-5; D not resolved. This CDR3 has 13 amino acids. V was pared by 7 bases and J by 4 bases, with 13 bases between. CDR1 and CDR2 from the germline V gene are ENHRY and SYGVKD. CDR3 protein: CAIKARGGETQYF. DNA of the CDR3: TGTGCCATCAAAGCAAGAGGTGGAGAGACCCAGTACTTC.

In its sample, this clonotype was seen once. The V call is TRBV20-1, the J call TRBJ1-2; no clear D gene. The CDR3 spans 13 residues. Germline CDR1 reads DFQATT; CDR2 reads SNEGSKA (reference sequence). The V gene lost 1 base and the J gene lost 4 bases, with 10 bases spanning the gap. The CDR3 sequence is CSARGGTVYGYTF. The DNA of the CDR3 is TGCAGTGCTAGAGGGGGAACAGTCTATGGCTACACCTTC.

The chain recombines TRBV29-1 with TRBJ2-2; tentative D call: TRBD1 (6 bases). Looked up from germline, CDR1 is SQVTM and CDR2 is ANQGSEA. The length of the CDR3 is 14 residues. The V and J ends lost 1 base and 1 base respectively, with 7 bases between them. CDR3 protein: CSVEGQVNTGELFF. Written as DNA, the CDR3 is TGCAGCGTTGAAGGACAGGTGAACACCGGGGAGCTGTTTTTT.

The chain combines TRBV25-1 with TRBJ2-1, with 7 bases identical to TRBD2. The ends lost 7 bases at V and 1 base at J; junction bases unmatched: 7. The germline V gene has CDR1 MGHDK and CDR2 SYGVNS. The CDR3 spans 15 residues. CDR3 coding DNA: TGTGCCAGCACCCAAGCGGGGCTGTCCTACAATGAGCAGTTCTTC. It codes for CASTQAGLSYNEQFF.

This rearrangement joins TRBV2 to TRBJ2-3; D is undetermined. The CDR3 sequence is 18 residues long. Per the germline V gene, CDR1 is SNHLY and CDR2 is FYNNEI. Trimming stripped 4 bases from V and 2 bases from J, with 22 bases between. This CDR3 is CASSANYGPDPLTDTQYF. CDR3 nucleotide sequence: TGTGCCAGCAGTGCCAACTACGGGCCAGACCCTCTCACAGATACGCAGTATTTT.

This clonotype was observed a handful of times. This chain links TRBV20-1 with TRBJ2-3; 13 bases map to TRBD2. Germline lookup yields CDR1 DFQATT and CDR2 SNEGSKA (reference sequence). This CDR3 contains 15 residues. The CDR3 DNA sequence: TGCAGAACTAGCGGGAGGGGTCCTAGCACAGATACGCAGTATTTT. This gives the protein CRTSGRGPSTDTQYF.

Only a few counts were recorded for this clonotype. The V call is TRBV7-3, the J call TRBJ2-3; D assignment may be TRBD1 or TRBD2 (6 bases each). V dropped 2 bases and J dropped 0 bases, with 12 bases sitting between them. Germline V CDR1 and CDR2: SGHTA, FQGTGA. The CDR3 loop spans 16 amino acids. CDR3 loop: CASSLLGGTSTDTQYF. In DNA form, the CDR3 reads TGTGCCAGCAGCTTACTCGGCGGGACAAGCACAGATACGCAGTATTTT.

The rearrangement links TRBV7-9 to TRBJ2-1; D may be TRBD2 (7 bases). Germline CDR1 SEHNR, CDR2 FQNEAQ (reference sequence). There are 15 residues in the CDR3. V lost 5 bases, J lost 11 bases, and 22 bases lay in between. The CDR3 sequence is CASSPETGGAGQQFF. CDR3 nucleotides: TGTGCCAGCAGCCCCGAGACGGGGGGCGCAGGACAGCAGTTCTTC.

The chain uses TRBV25-1 and TRBJ1-1, with D uncertain. Per the germline V gene, CDR1 is MGHDK and CDR2 is SYGVNS. Trimming took 1 base from V and 4 from J, leaving 10 bases between them. CDR3 length equals 14 residues. CDR3 nucleotides: TGTGCCAGCAGTGAATTCGGGGTAGCCACTGAAGCTTTCTTT. Translating it yields CASSEFGVATEAFF.

This clonotype turned up a few times. CDR3 nucleotides: TGTGCCAGCAGTCGGACTAGCCATGAGCAGTTCTTC. Protein product: CASSRTSHEQFF. The chain carries TRBV7-9 and TRBJ2-1, with 8 bases fitting TRBD2. After removal of 6 bases from V and 8 bases from J, the junction contained 3 bases not matched to a gene. This CDR3 region has 12 residues. CDR1 is SEHNR and CDR2 is FQNEAQ in the germline V gene (reference sequence).

The rearrangement links TRBV4-1 to TRBJ1-5, with 7 nucleotides matching TRBD1. Germline lookup yields CDR1 MGHRA and CDR2 YSYEKL. V was clipped by 0 bases and J by 7 bases; unmatched bases: 6. CDR3 size: 15 residues. CDR3 sequence (DNA): TGCGCCAGCAGCCAAGAGAACAGGGGAGAACAGCCCCAGCATTTT. As protein: CASSQENRGEQPQHF.

This chain uses TRBV4-2 with TRBJ2-1; 9 bases map to TRBD2. J was trimmed by 3 bases and V by 0 bases; bases with no gene match: 3. This CDR3 has 16 amino acids. Germline lookup yields CDR1 LGHNA and CDR2 YNFKEQ. The chain's CDR3 is CASSQDRTSVYNEQFF. In DNA form, the CDR3 reads TGTGCCAGCAGCCAAGATAGGACTAGCGTCTACAATGAGCAGTTCTTC.

This chain connects TRBV6-6 to TRBJ1-1, with D possibly TRBD1 on 5 matching bases. The length of the CDR3 is 15 residues. Germline assignment: CDR1 MNHNY and CDR2 SVGAGI (reference sequence). With 7 bases removed from V and 4 bases from J, the gap between germline ends came to 19 bases. CDR3 coding DNA: TGTGCCAGCAAATTGACAGTTATGAAGGTCACTGAAGCTTTCTTT. It is translated as CASKLTVMKVTEAFF.

This clonotype turned up a few times. The genes are TRBV6-2 or TRBV6-3 and TRBJ2-3; the match to TRBD2 covers 12 bases. Germline lookup yields CDR1 MNHEY and CDR2 SVGEGT. There are 17 residues in the CDR3. V lost 0 bases and J lost 4; bases outside the gene matches: 5. The CDR3 spells CASSYSRLAGGADTQYF. The CDR3 DNA follows: TGTGCCAGCAGTTACTCGAGGCTAGCGGGAGGGGCAGATACGCAGTATTTT.

This clonotype has only a few counts. V and J are TRBV12-3 or TRBV12-4 and TRBJ2-7; TRBD1 matches 7 bases. V lost 5 bases to trimming and J lost 2 bases; unmatched junction nucleotides: 12. The CDR3 loop spans 16 amino acids. DNA for the CDR3: TGTGCCAGCAGTCTTCCTCCTACAGGGGCCCCCTACGAGCAGTACTTC. This translates into CASSLPPTGAPYEQYF.

This clonotype has only a few counts. The V gene is TRBV7-3, the J gene TRBJ1-6; possible D gene TRBD1, 5 bases. Germline V gene data show CDR1 as SGHTA and CDR2 as FQGTGA. With 6 bases removed from V and 9 bases from J, the gap between germline ends came to 15 bases. This CDR3 spans 14 amino acids. CDR3 DNA sequence: TGTGCCAGCAGATTAGGGGACTGGAGTTCACCCCTCCACTTT. It yields the protein CASRLGDWSSPLHF.

This clonotype came up a few times. The chain recombines TRBV2 with TRBJ2-3, with D possibly being TRBD2 (5 bases). Trimming removed 8 bases from V and 5 bases from J, with 23 bases in between. The CDR3 is made up of 16 amino acids. The germline V gene has CDR1 SNHLY and CDR2 FYNNEI. The CDR3, as DNA: TGTGCCAGCGGGAGTGTGCGCGACCTCGCCGGAGATACGCAGTATTTT. Its protein product is CASGSVRDLAGDTQYF. The whole variable domain, remainder taken from reference TRBV2 and TRBJ2-3, is EPEVTQTPSHQVTQMGQEVILRCVPISNHLYFYWYRQILGQKVEFLVSFYNNEISEKSEIFDDQFSVERPDGSNFTLKIRSTKLEDSAMYFCASGSVRDLAGDTQYFGPGTRLTVL.

The chain employs TRBV20-1 and TRBJ2-1; 11 positions match TRBD2. The ends lost 4 bases at V and 8 bases at J; junction bases unmatched: 4. Germline CDR1 reads DFQATT; CDR2 reads SNEGSKA (reference sequence). This CDR3 has 13 amino acids. The CDR3 nucleotides are TGCAGTGCTACGCCGGGACTAGCGGATGAGCAGTTCTTC. This codes for CSATPGLADEQFF.

This chain joins TRBV20-1 and TRBJ1-6; D gene ambiguous. Germline V gene data show CDR1 as DFQATT and CDR2 as SNEGSKA (reference sequence). Trimming cost V 4 bases and J 0 bases, with 10 bases left between them. There are 15 residues in the CDR3. The CDR3 nucleotides are TGCAGTGCTACCCTAGAGAGCTCCTATAATTCACCCCTCCACTTT. This translates into CSATLESSYNSPLHF.

The rearrangement uses TRBV7-2 and TRBJ2-7; TRBD1 matches 7 bases. The V gene end was trimmed by 9 bases and the J gene end by 3 bases; junction bases not matched to a gene: 5. The CDR3 runs 12 residues. Germline V gene data show CDR1 as SGHTA and CDR2 as FQGNSA. CDR3 sequence reads: CASMTGSYEQYF. The CDR3 coding sequence is TGTGCCAGTATGACAGGGAGCTACGAGCAGTACTTC.

The V and J genes are TRBV20-1 and TRBJ1-1; no clear D. The CDR3 sequence is 12 residues long. Germline V CDR1 and CDR2: DFQATT, SNEGSKA (reference sequence). Deletions cut 5 bases from V and 1 base from J, with 8 bases between. In DNA, the CDR3 is TGCAGTGCTTTGACACCGAACACTGAAGCTTTCTTT. It is translated as CSALTPNTEAFF.

The V gene is TRBV6-2 or TRBV6-3, the J gene TRBJ1-2; the D gene is possibly TRBD1 (6 bases). This CDR3 contains 15 residues. Germline lookup yields CDR1 MNHEY and CDR2 SVGEGT. The V and J ends lost 5 bases and 5 bases respectively, with 18 bases between them. The CDR3 spells CASSQRGQPPYGYTF. CDR3 DNA: TGTGCCAGCAGTCAAAGGGGACAACCCCCTTATGGCTACACCTTC.

The chain combines TRBV2 with TRBJ2-7; 7 bases match TRBD1. The end of the DNA is better explained by TRBJ2-5, so the J call may be wrong. CDR3 length equals 14 residues. The germline V gene encodes CDR1 SNHLY and CDR2 FYNNEI. The CDR3 DNA reads TGTGCCAGCAGTGTAGACAGGGCCACAGAGACCCAGTACTTC. Protein: CASSVDRATETQYF.

This chain uses TRBV19 with TRBJ2-1; tentatively, D is TRBD1 or TRBD2 (6 bases each). Trimming removed 3 bases at V and 8 bases at J, with 20 bases between. Germline loops: CDR1 LNHDA, CDR2 SQIVND (reference sequence). This CDR3 has 16 amino acids. CDR3 DNA: TGTGCCAGTAGTATTCGAGGGGGGAACAGGGCCCATGAGCAGTTCTTC. This gives the protein CASSIRGGNRAHEQFF.